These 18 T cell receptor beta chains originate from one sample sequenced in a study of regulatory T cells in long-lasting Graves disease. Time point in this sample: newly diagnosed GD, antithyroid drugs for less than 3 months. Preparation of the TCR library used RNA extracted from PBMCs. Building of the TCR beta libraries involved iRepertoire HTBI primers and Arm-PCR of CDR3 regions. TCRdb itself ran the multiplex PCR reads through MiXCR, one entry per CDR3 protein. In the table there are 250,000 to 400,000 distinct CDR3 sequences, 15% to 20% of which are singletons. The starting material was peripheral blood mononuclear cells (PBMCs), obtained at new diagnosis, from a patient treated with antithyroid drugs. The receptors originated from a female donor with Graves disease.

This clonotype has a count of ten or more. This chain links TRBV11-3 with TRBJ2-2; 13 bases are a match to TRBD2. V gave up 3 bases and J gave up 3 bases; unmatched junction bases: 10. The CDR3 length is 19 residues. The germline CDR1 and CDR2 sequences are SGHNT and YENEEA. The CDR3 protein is CASSLSVWTSGRDTGELFF. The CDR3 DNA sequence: TGTGCCAGCAGCTTGTCGGTCTGGACTAGCGGGAGAGACACCGGGGAGCTGTTTTTT.

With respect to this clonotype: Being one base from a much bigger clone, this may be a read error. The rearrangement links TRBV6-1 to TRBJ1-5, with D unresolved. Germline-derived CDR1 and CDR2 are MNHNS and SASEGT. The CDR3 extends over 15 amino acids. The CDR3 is CASAPERASSQPQHF. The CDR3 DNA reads TGTGCCAGCGCCCCGGAAAGGGCTAGCAGTCAGCCCCAGCATTTT.

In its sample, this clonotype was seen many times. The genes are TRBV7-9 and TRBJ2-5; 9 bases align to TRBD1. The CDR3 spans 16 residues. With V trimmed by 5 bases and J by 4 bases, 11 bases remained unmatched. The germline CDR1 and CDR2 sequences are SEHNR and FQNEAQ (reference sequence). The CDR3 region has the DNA TGTGCCAGCAGCCCGAGACGGACAGGGGAGGGAGAGACCCAGTACTTC. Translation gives CASSPRRTGEGETQYF. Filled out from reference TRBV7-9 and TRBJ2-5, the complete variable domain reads DTGVSQNPRHKITKRGQNVTFRCDPISEHNRLYWYRQTLGQGPEFLTYFQNEAQLEKSRLLSDRFSAERPKGSFSTLEIQRTEQGDSAMYLCASSPRRTGEGETQYFGPGTRLLVL.

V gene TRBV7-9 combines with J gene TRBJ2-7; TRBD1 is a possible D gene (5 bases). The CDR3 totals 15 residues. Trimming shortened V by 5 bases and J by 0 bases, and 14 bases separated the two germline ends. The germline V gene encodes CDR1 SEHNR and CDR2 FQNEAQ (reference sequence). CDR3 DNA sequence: TGTGCCAGCAGCCTGGGGCAGGGCTTCTCCTACGAGCAGTACTTC. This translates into CASSLGQGFSYEQYF.

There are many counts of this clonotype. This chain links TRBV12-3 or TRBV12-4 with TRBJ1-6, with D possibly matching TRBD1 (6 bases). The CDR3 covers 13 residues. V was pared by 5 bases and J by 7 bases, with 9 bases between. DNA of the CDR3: TGTGCCAGCAGTGGGGGGCAAAATTCACCCCTCCACTTT. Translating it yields CASSGGQNSPLHF.

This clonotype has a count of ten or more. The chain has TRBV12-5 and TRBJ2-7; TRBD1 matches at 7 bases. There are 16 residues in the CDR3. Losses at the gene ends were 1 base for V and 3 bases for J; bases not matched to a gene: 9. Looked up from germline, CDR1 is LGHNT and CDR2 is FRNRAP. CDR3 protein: CASGLALQQGNYEQYF. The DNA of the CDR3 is TGTGCTAGTGGTTTGGCCCTCCAACAGGGGAACTACGAGCAGTACTTC.

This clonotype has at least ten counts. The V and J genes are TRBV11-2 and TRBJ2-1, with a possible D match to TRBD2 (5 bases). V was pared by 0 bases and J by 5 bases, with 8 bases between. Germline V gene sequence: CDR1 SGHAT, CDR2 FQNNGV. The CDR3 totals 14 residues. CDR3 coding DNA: TGTGCCAGCAGCTTAGACGGGATTAACAATGAGCAGTTCTTC. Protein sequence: CASSLDGINNEQFF. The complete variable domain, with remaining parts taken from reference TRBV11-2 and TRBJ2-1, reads EAGVAQSPRYKIIEKRQSVAFWCNPISGHATLYWYQQILGQGPKLLIQFQNNGVVDDSQLPKDRFSAERLKGVDSTLKIQPAKLEDSAVYLCASSLDGINNEQFFGPGTRLTVL.

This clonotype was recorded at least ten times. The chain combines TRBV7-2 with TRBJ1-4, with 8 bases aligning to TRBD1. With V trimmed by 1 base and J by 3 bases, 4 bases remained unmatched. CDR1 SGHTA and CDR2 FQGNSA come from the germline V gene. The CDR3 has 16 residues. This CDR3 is CASSLGQGRPNEKLFF. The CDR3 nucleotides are TGTGCCAGCAGCTTAGGACAGGGGAGACCTAATGAAAAACTGTTTTTT.

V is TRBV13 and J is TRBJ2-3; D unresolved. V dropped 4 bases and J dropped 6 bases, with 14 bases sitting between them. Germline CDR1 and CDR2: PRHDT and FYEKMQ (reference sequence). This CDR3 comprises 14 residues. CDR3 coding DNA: TGTGCCAGCAGCTCCCATACGACGGGTGATACGCAGTATTTT. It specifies CASSSHTTGDTQYF.

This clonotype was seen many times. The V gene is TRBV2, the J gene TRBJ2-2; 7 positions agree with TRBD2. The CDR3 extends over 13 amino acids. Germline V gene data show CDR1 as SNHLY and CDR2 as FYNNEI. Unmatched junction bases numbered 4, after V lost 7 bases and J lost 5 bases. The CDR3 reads CASTSGDTGELFF. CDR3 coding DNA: TGTGCCAGCACTAGCGGAGATACCGGGGAGCTGTTTTTT.

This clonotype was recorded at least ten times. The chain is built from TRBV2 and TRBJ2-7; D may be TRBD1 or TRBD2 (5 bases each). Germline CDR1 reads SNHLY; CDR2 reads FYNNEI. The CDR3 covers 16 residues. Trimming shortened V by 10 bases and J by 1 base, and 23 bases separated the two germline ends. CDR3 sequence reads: CATLPPTGTASYEQYF. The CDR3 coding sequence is TGTGCCACCCTGCCCCCGACCGGGACGGCTTCCTACGAGCAGTACTTC. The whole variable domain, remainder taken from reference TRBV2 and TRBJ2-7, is EPEVTQTPSHQVTQMGQEVILRCVPISNHLYFYWYRQILGQKVEFLVSFYNNEISEKSEIFDDQFSVERPDGSNFTLKIRSTKLEDSAMYFCATLPPTGTASYEQYFGPGTRLTVT.

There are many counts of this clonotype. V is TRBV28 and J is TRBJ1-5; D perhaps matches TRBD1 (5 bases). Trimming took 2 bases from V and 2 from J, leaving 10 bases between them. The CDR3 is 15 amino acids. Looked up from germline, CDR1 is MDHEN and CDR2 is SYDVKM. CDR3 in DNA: TGTGCCAGCAGTTTACAGGGCCAAGGCAATCAGCCCCAGCATTTT. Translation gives CASSLQGQGNQPQHF.

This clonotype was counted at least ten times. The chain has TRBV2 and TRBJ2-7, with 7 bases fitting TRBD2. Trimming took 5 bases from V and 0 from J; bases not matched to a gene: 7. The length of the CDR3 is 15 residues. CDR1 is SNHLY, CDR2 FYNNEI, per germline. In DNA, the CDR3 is TGTGCCAGCAGTCGCTCTAGCGGTAGCTCCTACGAGCAGTACTTC. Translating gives CASSRSSGSSYEQYF.

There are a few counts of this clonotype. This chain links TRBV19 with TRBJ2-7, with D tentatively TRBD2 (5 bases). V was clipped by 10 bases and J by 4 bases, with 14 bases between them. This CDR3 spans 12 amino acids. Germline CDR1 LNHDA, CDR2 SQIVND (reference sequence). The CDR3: CATSGGLYEQYF. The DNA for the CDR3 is TGTGCCACCAGTGGCGGGCTATACGAGCAGTACTTC.

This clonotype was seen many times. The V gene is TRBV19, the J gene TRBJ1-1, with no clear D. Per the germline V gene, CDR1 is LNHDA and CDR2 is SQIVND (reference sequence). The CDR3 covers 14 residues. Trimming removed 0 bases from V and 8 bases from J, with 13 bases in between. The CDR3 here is CASSIDARLGEAFF. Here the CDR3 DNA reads TGTGCCAGTAGTATAGATGCTCGCTTGGGGGAAGCTTTCTTT.

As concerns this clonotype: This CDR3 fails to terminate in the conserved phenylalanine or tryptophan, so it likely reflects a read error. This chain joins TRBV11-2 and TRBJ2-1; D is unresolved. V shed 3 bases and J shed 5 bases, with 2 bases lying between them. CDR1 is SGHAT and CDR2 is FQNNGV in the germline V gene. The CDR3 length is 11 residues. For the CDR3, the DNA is TGTGCCAGCAGCTTCCACAATGAGCAGTTCTAC. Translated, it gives CASSFHNEQFY.

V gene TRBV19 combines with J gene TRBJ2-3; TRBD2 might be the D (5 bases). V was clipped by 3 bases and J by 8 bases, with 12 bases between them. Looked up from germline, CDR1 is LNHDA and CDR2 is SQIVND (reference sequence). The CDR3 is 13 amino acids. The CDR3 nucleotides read TGTGCCAGTAGTATTCACCCCCGGGGTACGCAGTATTTT. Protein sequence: CASSIHPRGTQYF.

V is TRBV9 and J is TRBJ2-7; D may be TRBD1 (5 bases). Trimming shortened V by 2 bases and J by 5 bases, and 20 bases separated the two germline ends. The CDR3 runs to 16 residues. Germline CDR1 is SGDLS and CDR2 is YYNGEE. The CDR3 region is CASSVGPPPGLDEQYF. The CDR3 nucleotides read TGTGCCAGCAGCGTGGGGCCCCCCCCCGGGTTGGACGAGCAGTACTTC.